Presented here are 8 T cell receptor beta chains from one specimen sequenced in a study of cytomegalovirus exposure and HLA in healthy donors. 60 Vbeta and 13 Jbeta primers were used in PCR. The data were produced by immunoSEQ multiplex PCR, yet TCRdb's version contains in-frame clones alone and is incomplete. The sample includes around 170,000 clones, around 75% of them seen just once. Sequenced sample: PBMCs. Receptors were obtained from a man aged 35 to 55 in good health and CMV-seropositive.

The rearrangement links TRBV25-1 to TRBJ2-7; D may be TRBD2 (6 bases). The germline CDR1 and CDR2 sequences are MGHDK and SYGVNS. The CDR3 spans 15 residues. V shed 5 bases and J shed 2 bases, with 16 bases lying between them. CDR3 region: CASSPRVSGAYEQYF. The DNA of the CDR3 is TGTGCCAGCAGTCCCCGGGTCTCGGGAGCCTACGAGCAGTACTTC.

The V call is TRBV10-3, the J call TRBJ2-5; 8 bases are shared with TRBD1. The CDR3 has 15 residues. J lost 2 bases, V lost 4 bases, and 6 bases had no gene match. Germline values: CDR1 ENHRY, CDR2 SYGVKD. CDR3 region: CAISGTGTGQETQYF. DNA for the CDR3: TGTGCCATCAGTGGCACCGGGACAGGTCAAGAGACCCAGTACTTC.

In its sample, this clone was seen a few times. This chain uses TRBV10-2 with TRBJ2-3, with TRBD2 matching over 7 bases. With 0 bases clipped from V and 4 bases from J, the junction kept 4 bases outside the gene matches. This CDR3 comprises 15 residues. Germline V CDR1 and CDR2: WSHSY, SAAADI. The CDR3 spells CASSESRGGSDTQYF. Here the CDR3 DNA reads TGCGCCAGCAGTGAGTCACGCGGGGGTTCAGATACGCAGTATTTT.

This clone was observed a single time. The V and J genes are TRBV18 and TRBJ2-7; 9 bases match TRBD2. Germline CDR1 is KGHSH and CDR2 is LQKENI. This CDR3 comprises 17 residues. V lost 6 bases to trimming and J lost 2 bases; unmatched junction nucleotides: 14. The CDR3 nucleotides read TGTGCCAGCTCCCTTTCCGGGACTAGCTTTCTCCCCTACGAGCAGTACTTC. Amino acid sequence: CASSLSGTSFLPYEQYF.

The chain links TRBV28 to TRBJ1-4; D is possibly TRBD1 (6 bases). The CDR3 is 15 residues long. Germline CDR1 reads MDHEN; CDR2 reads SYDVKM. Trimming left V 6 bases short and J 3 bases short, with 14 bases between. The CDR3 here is CASSPQGTSNEKLFF. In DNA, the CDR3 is TGTGCCAGCAGCCCACAGGGTACGTCTAATGAAAAACTGTTTTTT.

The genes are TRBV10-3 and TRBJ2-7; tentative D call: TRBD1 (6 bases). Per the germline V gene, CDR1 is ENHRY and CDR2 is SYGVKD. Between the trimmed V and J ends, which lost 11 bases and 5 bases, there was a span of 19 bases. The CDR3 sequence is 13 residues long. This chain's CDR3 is CAATGVRLDEQYF. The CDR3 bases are TGTGCCGCGACAGGTGTTAGGTTAGACGAGCAGTACTTC.

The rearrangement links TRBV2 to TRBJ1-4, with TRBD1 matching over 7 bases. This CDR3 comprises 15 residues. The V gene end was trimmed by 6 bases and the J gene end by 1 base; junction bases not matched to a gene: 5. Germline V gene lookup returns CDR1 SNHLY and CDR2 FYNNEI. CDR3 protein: CASRGYRGTNEKLFF. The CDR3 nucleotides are TGTGCCAGCAGGGGTTACAGGGGAACTAATGAAAAACTGTTTTTT.

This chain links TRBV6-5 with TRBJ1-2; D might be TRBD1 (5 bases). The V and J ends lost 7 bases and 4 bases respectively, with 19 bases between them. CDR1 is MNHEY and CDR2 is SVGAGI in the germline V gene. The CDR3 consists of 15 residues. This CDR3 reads CASKGPGRAFYGYTF. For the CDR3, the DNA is TGTGCCAGCAAGGGCCCAGGGAGGGCATTCTATGGCTACACCTTC.